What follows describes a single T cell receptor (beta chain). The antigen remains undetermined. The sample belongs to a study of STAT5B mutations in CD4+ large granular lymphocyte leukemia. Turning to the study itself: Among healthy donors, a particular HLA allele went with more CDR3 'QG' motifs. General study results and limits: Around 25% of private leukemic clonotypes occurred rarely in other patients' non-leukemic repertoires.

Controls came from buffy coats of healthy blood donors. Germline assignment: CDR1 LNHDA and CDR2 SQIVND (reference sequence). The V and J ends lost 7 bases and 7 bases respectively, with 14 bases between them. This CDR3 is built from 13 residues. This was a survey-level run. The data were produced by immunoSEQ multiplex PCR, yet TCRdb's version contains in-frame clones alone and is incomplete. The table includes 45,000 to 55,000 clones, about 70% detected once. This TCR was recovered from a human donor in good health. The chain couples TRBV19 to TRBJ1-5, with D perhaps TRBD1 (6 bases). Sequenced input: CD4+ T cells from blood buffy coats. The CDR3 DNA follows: TGTGCCAGTACCCGAGACAGGACCCAGCCCCAGCATTTT. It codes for CASTRDRTQPQHF.